This T cell receptor beta chain was identified in a study of blood T cell repertoires in COVID-19. Study background: Acute and convalescent COVID-19 specimens originated in the United States, Italy and Spain. T cells, B-cell-depleted T cells, or PBMCs supplied cDNA or gDNA.

CDR1 and CDR2 (germline): SEHNR, FQNEAQ (reference sequence). The CDR3 is 14 residues long. Trimming stripped 1 base from V and 8 bases from J, with 12 bases between. Methods used by the authors: The authors estimated nucleated cell counts from reference gene primer amplification. Only in-frame clones appear in the TCRdb table, and some are missing; sequencing was by immunoSEQ multiplex PCR. V, J and clone size derive from that table, while D and trimming were established from the DNA sequence. The table lists 140,000 to 150,000 clones, about 76% of them singletons. The sequencing sample was made of peripheral blood. This sequence originates from a human donor in a cohort sampled during active COVID-19. V usage is TRBV7-9 and J usage is TRBJ1-3; D might be TRBD1 (6 bases). The CDR3 nucleotides read TGTGCCAGCAGCTTAGAAACAGGGAGAGACACCATATATTTT. As protein: CASSLETGRDTIYF.